This T cell receptor (beta chain) was obtained from a study of CD8+CD57+ T cells in acquired aplastic anemia. Study-wide findings and caveats: A set of around 30 CD8+ CDR3 sequences was shared between patients and controls, and these sequences appeared highly expressed in patients.

This clonotype was detected many times. What it binds is not known. V lost 2 bases and J lost 0; bases outside the gene matches: 9. The CDR3 sequence is 18 residues long. Germline V gives CDR1 MNHNS, CDR2 SASEGT. TCR beta VDJ and CDR3 were profiled, and genomic DNA was the template. MiXCR, run by TCRdb on the reads, gives a single entry per CDR3 protein. The sample holds 100,000 to 150,000 distinct CDR3 sequences, approximately 41% seen once. The rearrangement joins TRBV6-1 to TRBJ1-4, with 7 bases identical to TRBD1. Sequencing was performed on sorted CD4+, CD8+, or CD8+CD57+ T cells (not recorded which) from PBMCs. The origin of this receptor is a human donor in good health, serving as a control. The CDR3 nucleotides are TGTGCCAGCAGTGAACTAGGACAGGAGTGGGCAACTAATGAAAAACTGTTTTTT. This sequence encodes CASSELGQEWATNEKLFF.